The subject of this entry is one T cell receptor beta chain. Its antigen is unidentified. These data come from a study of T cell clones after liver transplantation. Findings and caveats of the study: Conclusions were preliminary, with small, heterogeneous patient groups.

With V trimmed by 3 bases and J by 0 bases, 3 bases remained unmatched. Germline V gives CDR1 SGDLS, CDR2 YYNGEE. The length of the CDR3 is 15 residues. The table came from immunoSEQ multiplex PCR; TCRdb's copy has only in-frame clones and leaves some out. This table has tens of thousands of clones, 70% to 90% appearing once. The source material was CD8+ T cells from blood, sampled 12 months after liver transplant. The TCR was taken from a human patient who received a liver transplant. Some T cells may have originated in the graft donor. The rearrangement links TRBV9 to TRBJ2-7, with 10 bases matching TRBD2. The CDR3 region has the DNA TGTGCCAGCAGCGCATCTAGCGGGAGCTCCTACGAGCAGTACTTC. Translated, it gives CASSASSGSSYEQYF.